Below, 23 T cell receptor beta chains from the same sample are listed, as sequenced in a study of shared clonotypes between healthy human individuals. TCRdb's table, derived via immunoSEQ multiplex PCR, lists solely in-frame clones and lacks some. The data hold some 380,000 clones, with about 96% observed a single time. The sample taken for sequencing was memory CD8+ T cells sorted from blood. As to subset: CD45RO+ cells pooled with CCR7-negative TemRA cells. All receptors derive from a man aged 30 to 39 in good health.

The chain has TRBV6-5 and TRBJ2-1, with TRBD2 as a possible D gene (6 bases). Trimming took 2 bases from V and 7 from J, leaving 15 bases between them. CDR3 size: 15 residues. Germline V gene data show CDR1 as MNHEY and CDR2 as SVGAGI. The DNA of the CDR3 is TGTGCCAGCAGTTACGTAACTAGCTCCTCGAATGAGCAGTTCTTC. Its protein is CASSYVTSSSNEQFF.

This clone appeared a single time. This chain connects TRBV5-1 to TRBJ2-7; the D gene could be TRBD1 or TRBD2 (6 bases each). Per the germline V gene, CDR1 is SGHRS and CDR2 is YFSETQ. The CDR3 runs 14 residues. Trimming removed 1 base from V and 6 bases from J, with 14 bases in between. The CDR3: CASSLTGGQSEQYF. CDR3 nucleotides: TGCGCCAGCAGCTTGACTGGGGGGCAGAGCGAGCAGTACTTC.

This clone is a singleton in its sample. This chain links TRBV5-4 with TRBJ2-7, with D maybe TRBD1 (6 bases). V was pared by 0 bases and J by 4 bases, with 8 bases between. This CDR3 comprises 13 residues. Per the germline V gene, CDR1 is SGHNT and CDR2 is YYREEE (reference sequence). The DNA for the CDR3 is TGTGCCAGCAGCTTGGACAGGGCTTACGAGCAGTACTTC. Translated, it gives CASSLDRAYEQYF.

The J gene is TRBJ2-3, the V gene TRBV29-1; 7 nucleotides match TRBD1. Germline trimming cut 3 bases from V and 2 bases from J; bases unmatched to any gene: 2. The CDR3 consists of 13 residues. The germline V gene encodes CDR1 SQVTM and CDR2 ANQGSEA. The CDR3 protein is CSVEGQITDTQYF. CDR3 in DNA: TGCAGCGTTGAGGGACAGATCACAGATACGCAGTATTTT.

The chain is built from TRBV18 and TRBJ2-1; D is unresolved. Germline lookup yields CDR1 KGHSH and CDR2 LQKENI. The germline V and J ends were trimmed by 3 bases and 9 bases, with 15 bases remaining between them. The CDR3 totals 14 residues. The CDR3 reads CASSPLSGESEQFF. The CDR3, as DNA: TGTGCCAGCTCACCGCTTAGTGGGGAAAGTGAGCAGTTCTTC.

As to this clone: Other DNA sequences in the sample encode the same CDR3. V usage is TRBV28 and J usage is TRBJ1-2; a possible D gene is TRBD1 (5 bases). This CDR3 has 12 amino acids. Germline values: CDR1 MDHEN, CDR2 SYDVKM. The V and J ends lost 4 bases and 6 bases respectively, with 9 bases between them. CDR3 loop: CASSSRGNGYTF. CDR3 DNA sequence: TGTGCCAGCAGTTCCCGGGGGAATGGCTACACCTTC.

This rearrangement joins TRBV10-2 to TRBJ1-1; D ambiguous. The CDR3 is made up of 13 amino acids. Germline V lookup: CDR1 WSHSY, CDR2 SAAADI. The V end was cut by 10 bases, the J end by 6 bases, with 18 bases between. The chain's CDR3 is CATASHTGAEAFF. CDR3 sequence (DNA): TGCGCCACCGCTAGTCACACTGGCGCTGAAGCTTTCTTT.

Details on this clone: This sample includes further DNA sequences coding for the same CDR3. The rearrangement links TRBV9 to TRBJ2-3; D is tentatively TRBD1 or TRBD2 (5 bases each). The CDR3 loop spans 15 amino acids. Germline V gene data show CDR1 as SGDLS and CDR2 as YYNGEE. V lost 0 bases to trimming and J lost 2 bases, with 10 bases between them. CDR3 in DNA: TGTGCCAGCAGCGTAGCCGGGGCCCCCACAGATACGCAGTATTTT. The encoded protein is CASSVAGAPTDTQYF.

This clone appeared once. Here the CDR3 reads CASSIPGGKRETQYF. As DNA, the CDR3 is TGTGCCAGTAGTATACCGGGGGGTAAGAGAGAGACCCAGTACTTC. The chain joins TRBV19 to TRBJ2-5, with 7 bases lining up with TRBD2. V trimming: 2 bases; J trimming: 4 bases; junction bases outside the gene matches: 7. CDR1 and CDR2 (germline): LNHDA, SQIVND (reference sequence). The length of the CDR3 is 15 residues.

The gene calls are TRBV5-8 and TRBJ1-5; D is ambiguous. This CDR3 comprises 15 residues. Per the germline V gene, CDR1 is SGHTS and CDR2 is YDEGEE. The V gene lost 2 bases and the J gene lost 5 bases, with 14 bases spanning the gap. The CDR3 DNA is TGTGCCAGCAGCTTCGTCAAAACCGACCATCAGCCCCAGCATTTT. Translating gives CASSFVKTDHQPQHF.

The chain employs TRBV4-1 and TRBJ1-1, with D maybe TRBD1 (6 bases). The CDR3 is 15 residues long. Germline V gives CDR1 MGHRA, CDR2 YSYEKL. V shed 4 bases and J shed 0 bases, with 12 bases lying between them. The CDR3 reads CASSPQGLVNTEAFF. The CDR3 DNA reads TGCGCCAGCAGCCCTCAGGGGCTAGTGAACACTGAAGCTTTCTTT.

The chain employs TRBV7-8 and TRBJ2-7, with D perhaps given as TRBD1 or TRBD2 (5 bases each). The CDR3 covers 18 residues. Trimming stripped 2 bases from V and 0 bases from J, with 20 bases between. Germline CDR1 reads SGHVS; CDR2 reads FQNEAQ. The chain's CDR3 is CASSLRPPGTRSSYEQYF. CDR3 DNA: TGTGCCAGCAGCTTAAGGCCCCCCGGGACCCGGAGCTCCTACGAGCAGTACTTC.

The genes are TRBV30 and TRBJ1-1; D is ambiguous. The germline V gene has CDR1 GTSNPN and CDR2 SVGIG (reference sequence). The ends were cut back, 4 bases at V and 6 bases at J, with 9 bases in the middle. CDR3 size: 11 residues. The CDR3 region has the DNA TGTGCCTGGACAAGGCAGCCTGAAGCTTTCTTT. This codes for CAWTRQPEAFF.

The rearrangement uses TRBV11-2 and TRBJ2-7, with TRBD1 identical over 7 bases. Losses at the gene ends were 1 base for V and 6 bases for J; bases not matched to a gene: 3. This CDR3 is 13 amino acids long. CDR1 is SGHAT and CDR2 is FQNNGV in the germline V gene. CDR3 loop: CASSLATGAEQYF. CDR3 nucleotide sequence: TGTGCCAGCAGCTTAGCCACAGGGGCCGAGCAGTACTTC. Together with reference TRBV11-2 and TRBJ2-7, the CDR3 gives the full variable domain: EAGVAQSPRYKIIEKRQSVAFWCNPISGHATLYWYQQILGQGPKLLIQFQNNGVVDDSQLPKDRFSAERLKGVDSTLKIQPAKLEDSAVYLCASSLATGAEQYFGPGTRLTVT.

This clone was counted a single time. In the same sample, other DNA sequences code for this CDR3. The rearrangement uses TRBV9 and TRBJ2-2; unclear D gene. The germline V and J ends were trimmed by 1 base and 6 bases, with 4 bases remaining between them. CDR1 is SGDLS and CDR2 is YYNGEE in the germline V gene. The CDR3 contains 12 residues. This CDR3 is CASSVSAGELFF. The CDR3 nucleotides read TGTGCCAGCAGCGTATCAGCCGGGGAGCTGTTTTTT.

This chain links TRBV6-6 with TRBJ1-2, with D unclear. Germline assignment: CDR1 MNHNY and CDR2 SVGAGI (reference sequence). The CDR3 runs 13 residues. The V end lost 5 bases, the J end lost 4 bases, and 11 bases lay between the germline ends. The CDR3 DNA sequence: TGTGCCAGCAGTCACCCTCTCCCCTATGGCTACACCTTC. This translates into CASSHPLPYGYTF.

V is TRBV5-1 and J is TRBJ1-2, with a tentative D call TRBD1 (6 bases). V was clipped by 4 bases and J by 0 bases, with 10 bases between them. Germline CDR1 and CDR2: SGHRS and YFSETQ. The CDR3 loop spans 14 amino acids. The CDR3 reads CASSQDRTNYGYTF. CDR3 DNA sequence: TGCGCCAGCAGCCAGGACAGAACTAACTATGGCTACACCTTC.

To note about this clone: Distinct nucleotide sequences in the sample also encode this CDR3. The chain combines TRBV20-1 with TRBJ2-1; D is unclear. The V gene lost 6 bases and the J gene lost 6 bases, with 9 bases spanning the gap. Germline CDR1 is DFQATT and CDR2 is SNEGSKA (reference sequence). The length of the CDR3 is 11 residues. The CDR3 nucleotides are TGCAGTGCCAGTAGTGGCAATGAGCAGTTCTTC. It yields the protein CSASSGNEQFF.

The chain employs TRBV6-6 and TRBJ2-7; D uncertain. CDR1 is MNHNY, CDR2 SVGAGI, per germline (reference sequence). V shed 6 bases and J shed 3 bases, with 18 bases lying between them. CDR3 size: 15 residues. CDR3 sequence reads: CASSRKAVEVYEQYF. CDR3 DNA: TGTGCCAGCAGCCGGAAAGCAGTGGAAGTCTACGAGCAGTACTTC.

This chain links TRBV7-6 with TRBJ2-3; 16 positions match TRBD2. The V and J ends lost 1 base and 3 bases, in that order; junction bases with no gene match: 7. The CDR3 consists of 19 residues. The V gene's germline CDR1 is SGHVS and CDR2 FNYEAQ. The CDR3 sequence is CASSLGGLAGGQRTDTQYF. The CDR3 DNA follows: TGTGCCAGCAGCTTAGGGGGACTAGCGGGAGGGCAGAGAACAGATACGCAGTATTTT.

The CDR3 loop reads CASRRVDTAYGYTF. The CDR3 DNA is TGTGCCAGCAGGAGAGTGGACACCGCCTATGGCTACACCTTC. The chain couples TRBV6-6 to TRBJ1-2; a possible D gene is TRBD1 (5 bases). The V gene's germline CDR1 is MNHNY and CDR2 SVGAGI (reference sequence). Trimming removed 6 bases from V and 4 bases from J, with 15 bases in between. The CDR3 covers 14 residues.

As regards this clone: The same CDR3 also results from other DNA sequences found in this sample. The rearrangement joins TRBV11-2 to TRBJ2-6; D is undetermined. Trimming pared 1 base from V and 3 bases from J, leaving 1 base between. The CDR3 extends over 13 amino acids. CDR1 is SGHAT and CDR2 is FQNNGV in the germline V gene. In DNA form, the CDR3 reads TGTGCCAGCAGCTTAGGTGGGGCCAACGTCCTGACTTTC. It translates to CASSLGGANVLTF.

The chain combines TRBV6-5 with TRBJ2-5, with TRBD2 matching 9 bases. V was pared by 3 bases and J by 5 bases, with 7 bases of the junction left unmatched. This CDR3 region has 15 residues. Germline-derived CDR1 and CDR2 are MNHEY and SVGAGI. CDR3 amino acids: CASSYGGRAGETQYF. The CDR3 region has the DNA TGTGCCAGCAGTTATGGCGGGAGGGCCGGGGAGACCCAGTACTTC.